This entry concerns a single T cell receptor beta chain. The target of this receptor is not known. Within one base of it there is no much larger clone, and no base qualities were kept. The CDR3 regions of human TCRbeta chains were subjected to immunosequencing. The authors processed their data as follows. Repertoire TCRs were checked for matches against a reference library of SARS-CoV-2-specific TCRs that had been generated using the MIRA antigen-specificity platform. Breadth meant the fraction of unique TCRs that were SARS-CoV-2-associated, whereas depth meant the fraction of total T cells that were SARS-CoV-2-associated. Each spike-specific TCR was assigned to its reactive spike region and to a CD4 or CD8 class using the MIRA data. Log10-transformed breadth and depth values were compared by one-way ANOVA with Sidak's multiple comparisons tests. The source is immuneACCESS, and TCRdb retained only in-frame sequences with V and J called. Part of the clones is not carried over; for the studies checked, unresolved V genes explain less than half of this, and the remainder is unexplained. From that table come the V and J calls and clone size; the DNA was used to work out D and trimming. The table for this sample lists roughly 150,000 clones; about 92% of them were counted only once. Of the sample, about 9.1% is held by the ten largest clones.

The CDR3 goes from the cysteine to the phenylalanine over 13 residues. CDR3 DNA only is kept here, 39 bases in frame from base 1. The germline V gene gives CDR1 as SNHLY and CDR2 as FYNNEI. V and J are truncated by 7 bases and 5 bases respectively, leaving an intervening sequence of 14 bases. In light of the paper, this sample's time point label describes: baseline before first vaccination. Samples from vaccinated people were obtained from the UK trials COV001 and COV002, which included a single-blind randomized controlled phase 2/3 trial of AZD1222 (ChAdOx1 nCoV-19) in healthy adults. Trial participant PBMC samples were collected at day 0 and day 28 after the second dose for TCRbeta chain sequencing. These data belong to a study of T cell responses to AZD1222 COVID-19 vaccine (dated by TCRdb to the early 2020s). As for the study more broadly: AZD1222 recipients with second doses at about 4 weeks or about 12 weeks were pooled, because spike-specific TCR depth and breadth did not differ between schedules. TCR sequencing covered 230 to 250 trial participants: 200 to 210 given two doses of AZD1222 and approximately 26 given two doses of MenACWY control vaccine. Trial participants were enrolled into age subgroups of 18-55, 56-69 and 70-plus years, which contained approximately 150, 30 and 60 TCR-sequenced participants, respectively.

General study outcomes and caveats: Spike-specific TCR breadth and depth rose significantly after two AZD1222 doses compared with day 0 and with MenACWY recipients. Most participants were white British and females outnumbered males, and the authors suggested that clonal diversity may have been underestimated. The vaccine-associated CD4 TCRs covered the entire spike protein, and the dominant responses fell in regions 160-218 and 743-854. Conclusions about previously exposed vaccinees are limited, since just a handful of AZD1222 recipients were seropositive for SARS-CoV-2 at baseline. Because no samples from the day 14 peak response were available, repertoires could be characterized only after the peak T cell response. Epitopes outside the regions mutated in the B.1.351 and B.1.1.7 variants were reportedly recognized by nearly half of the unique spike-specific TCRs. The 56-69-year group was small, and its depth increase did not reach significance, likely because of low power.

Recombination linked TRBV2 to TRBJ2-5; no confident D gene assignment can be made. This TCR was sampled from an adult in good health. Sequencing was performed on peripheral blood, taken on day 0 of AZD1222 vaccination. The nucleotide sequence reads as follows: TGTGCCAGCAACACCCAGGAACAGGAGACCCAGTACTTC. The encoded protein is CASNTQEQETQYF.